This TCR beta chain is drawn from a study of OX40 agonist ivuxolimab in advanced cancers. Study information: Dose-escalation patients' cancers were hepatocellular carcinoma, melanoma, renal cell or head and neck cancer.

Overall study results and limits: More expanded clones were found, on average, in CD8+ than in CD4+ T cells. Both blood CD4+ and CD8+ T cells showed clonal growth by week 6 at 0.1 to 3.0 mg/kg. Some patients without response likewise showed low normalized clonal expansion.

The CDR3 runs 15 residues. From germline, CDR1 is ENHRY and CDR2 SYGVKD. V lost 3 bases to trimming and J lost 6 bases; unmatched junction nucleotides: 8. Regarding this clone: Its antigen is not known.

Clones were sequenced by immunoSEQ multiplex PCR, and TCRdb holds only the in-frame ones, with some missing. Among about 84,000 clones listed, approximately 88% were seen once. The rearrangement uses TRBV10-3 and TRBJ2-1; 7 bases agree with TRBD2. The TCR was taken from an adult with an advanced solid tumor such as melanoma, head and neck, liver or kidney cancer. The specimen was CD4+ or CD8+ T cells sorted from blood, collected in a trial of the OX40 agonist ivuxolimab. The CDR3 region is CAISDEVAGSNEQFF. The CDR3, as DNA: TGTGCCATCAGTGATGAGGTAGCGGGTAGCAATGAGCAGTTCTTC.